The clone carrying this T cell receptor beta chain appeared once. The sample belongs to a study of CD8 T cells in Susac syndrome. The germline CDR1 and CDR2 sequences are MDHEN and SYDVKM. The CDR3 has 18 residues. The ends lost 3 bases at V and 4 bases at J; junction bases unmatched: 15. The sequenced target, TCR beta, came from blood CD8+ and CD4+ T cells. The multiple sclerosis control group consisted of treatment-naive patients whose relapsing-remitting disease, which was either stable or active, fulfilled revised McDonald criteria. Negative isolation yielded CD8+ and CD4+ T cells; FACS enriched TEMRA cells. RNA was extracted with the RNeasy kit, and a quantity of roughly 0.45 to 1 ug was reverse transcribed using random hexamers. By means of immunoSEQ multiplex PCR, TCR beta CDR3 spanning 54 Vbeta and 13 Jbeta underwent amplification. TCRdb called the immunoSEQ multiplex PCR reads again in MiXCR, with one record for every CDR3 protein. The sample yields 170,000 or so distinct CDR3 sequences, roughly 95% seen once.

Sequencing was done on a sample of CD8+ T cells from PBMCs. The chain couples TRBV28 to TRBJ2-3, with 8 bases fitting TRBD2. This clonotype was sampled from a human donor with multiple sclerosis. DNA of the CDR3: TGTGCCAGCAGTTTCCTCACGGAAGCGGGAGATGGGGCAGATACGCAGTATTTT. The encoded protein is CASSFLTEAGDGADTQYF.